The text below deals with one T cell receptor (beta chain). The antigen is not known. This record belongs to a study of chemoradiotherapy in HPV16-positive cancers. The study, taken as a whole, reports: Only a couple of HPV16-positive patients supplied the functional HPV-specificity definition. Candidate HPV-specific clones and E7-related TCR motifs grew in tumor during treatment.

The CDR3 covers 16 residues. The germline V gene encodes CDR1 SGDLS and CDR2 YYNGEE. The J segment lost 0 bases and the V segment lost 4 bases, leaving 6 bases of the junction unmatched. TCRdb keeps only in-frame clones here, not all; method: immunoSEQ multiplex PCR. This repertoire shows more than 10,000 clones, roughly 90% found once; its top ten account for 2% to 2.5%. Source: blood, taken from a patient who underwent chemoradiotherapy. This sequence joins TRBV9 and TRBJ2-7; 11 positions match TRBD2. This TCR was recovered from a human donor with HPV-associated anogenital cancer. The CDR3 sequence is CASSPHSGGASYEQYF. Written as DNA, the CDR3 is TGTGCCAGCAGCCCTCATAGCGGGGGGGCCTCCTACGAGCAGTACTTC.